The 9 T cell receptor beta chains presented below share a single source sample, sequenced in a study of blood T cell repertoires in COVID-19. Some clones are missing from TCRdb's copy, which holds only in-frame ones; the method was immunoSEQ multiplex PCR. Here the sample spans roughly 230,000 clones, roughly 90% being singletons. The sequenced material came from peripheral blood. These TCRs come from a woman in her fifties or sixties with COVID-19, enrolled during active disease.

The V gene is TRBV7-3, the J gene TRBJ1-2; 7 nucleotides align to TRBD1. V shed 5 bases, J shed 4 bases, and the junction held 10 bases outside the gene matches. The germline V gene encodes CDR1 SGHTA and CDR2 FQGTGA. The CDR3 spans 15 residues. The CDR3 DNA sequence: TGTGCCAGCAGCCCCACAGGGGCGGATACCTATGGCTACACCTTC. Amino acid sequence: CASSPTGADTYGYTF.

V and J are TRBV5-1 and TRBJ2-7; 8 bases match TRBD1. J lost 2 bases, V lost 5 bases, and 15 bases had no gene match. This CDR3 spans 17 amino acids. Germline V lookup: CDR1 SGHRS, CDR2 YFSETQ. DNA for the CDR3: TGCGCCAGCAGGCAACAAATCAGGGGGCCTACGACCTACGAGCAGTACTTC. Amino acid sequence: CASRQQIRGPTTYEQYF.

The chain recombines TRBV3-1 (or the pseudogene TRBV3-2) with TRBJ2-5; the D gene is possibly TRBD2 (6 bases). V shed 5 bases and J shed 5 bases, with 21 bases lying between them. Germline CDR1 is LGHDT and CDR2 is YNNKEL (reference sequence). CDR3 length: 16 amino acids. CDR3 in DNA: TGTGCCAGCAGCTCCTTCGACTACGGGGGTCAGGAGACCCAGTACTTC. Translation: CASSSFDYGGQETQYF.

The V gene is TRBV18, the J gene TRBJ1-5; no definite D call. The CDR3 is 13 amino acids. Germline assignment: CDR1 KGHSH and CDR2 LQKENI. Trimming stripped 2 bases from V and 4 bases from J, with 6 bases between. The CDR3 coding sequence is TGTGCCAGCTCACCAGGCAATAATCAGCCCCAGCATTTT. It specifies CASSPGNNQPQHF. Full variable domain (rest looked up from reference TRBV18 and TRBJ1-5): NAGVMQNPRHLVRRRGQEARLRCSPMKGHSHVYWYRQLPEEGLKFMVYLQKENIIDESGMPKERFSAEFPKEGPSILRIQQVVRGDSAAYFCASSPGNNQPQHFGDGTRLSIL.

The gene calls are TRBV19 and TRBJ2-7; TRBD1 matches at 7 bases. V shed 3 bases and J 5 bases; nucleotides not matched to a gene: 7. Germline assignment: CDR1 LNHDA and CDR2 SQIVND (reference sequence). The CDR3 is 14 amino acids. CDR3 nucleotide sequence: TGTGCCAGTAGTATTTACAGGGGCCTTGACGAGCAGTACTTC. Protein product: CASSIYRGLDEQYF.

This CDR3 is CASSANTGGNSPLHF. The CDR3 DNA is TGTGCCAGCTCGGCCAACACAGGGGGTAATTCACCCCTCCACTTT. The chain is built from TRBV18 and TRBJ1-6; 8 bases fit TRBD1. The CDR3 has 15 residues. CDR1 and CDR2 (germline): KGHSH, LQKENI. Unmatched junction bases numbered 7, after V lost 6 bases and J lost 6 bases.

This clone was counted once. The chain combines TRBV6-2 or TRBV6-3 with TRBJ2-3; 12 nucleotides line up with TRBD2. Germline assignment: CDR1 MNHEY and CDR2 SVGEGT. The junction had 12 bases not matched to a gene; V was cut back by 0 bases and J by 8 bases. This CDR3 has 18 amino acids. CDR3 region: CASSYSMASGGARVTQYF. The CDR3 nucleotides are TGTGCCAGCAGTTACTCGATGGCTAGCGGGGGGGCCCGTGTTACGCAGTATTTT.

This chain uses TRBV28 with TRBJ2-6; 8 bases match TRBD1. The V gene's germline CDR1 is MDHEN and CDR2 SYDVKM. The J segment lost 0 bases and the V segment lost 1 base, leaving 5 bases of the junction unmatched. The CDR3 totals 18 residues. CDR3: CASSLYGQGVSGANVLTF. The CDR3 DNA follows: TGTGCCAGCAGTTTATATGGACAGGGCGTCTCTGGGGCCAACGTCCTGACTTTC.

As DNA, the CDR3 is TGTGCCAGCAGCTTAGTTCCGGGGTATCGCGGCTCCTATAATTCACCCCTCCACTTT. This translates into CASSLVPGYRGSYNSPLHF. The gene calls are TRBV7-8 and TRBJ1-6, with no clear D. V was cut by 1 base and J by 0 bases, with 16 bases left in between. Germline V gene lookup returns CDR1 SGHVS and CDR2 FQNEAQ. This CDR3 comprises 19 residues.